The clone carrying this T cell receptor (beta chain) was seen a handful of times. What it recognizes is unknown. The CDR3 covers 15 residues. Trimming took 6 bases from V and 5 from J, leaving 19 bases between them. Germline V gene lookup returns CDR1 MNHEY and CDR2 SVGAGI. This specimen comes from a study of radiation and T cells in renal cell carcinoma. The assay was immunoSEQ multiplex PCR, and TCRdb's table has in-frame clones only and misses some. Of around 16,000 clones listed, 64% are singletons. General study results and limits: Irradiated tumors held more dominant CDR3 motifs than control tumors. Top 100 clonotypes averaged about 54% in irradiated versus around 45% in nephrectomy-only tumors.

Treatment defined: 15 Gy SBRT to primary tumor, nephrectomy 4 weeks later. The patient's renal cell carcinoma had clear cell pathology. This chain links TRBV6-5 with TRBJ2-5; D possibly matches TRBD1 or TRBD2 (6 bases each). This sample comprised tumor tissue, obtained from a patient whose treatment included radiotherapy and nephrectomy. The source is a woman between 70 and 85 years old with renal cell carcinoma. The CDR3 nucleotides read TGTGCCAGCAGCCCCGTCGCCGGGGGCGGTGAGACCCAGTACTTC. This sequence encodes CASSPVAGGGETQYF.